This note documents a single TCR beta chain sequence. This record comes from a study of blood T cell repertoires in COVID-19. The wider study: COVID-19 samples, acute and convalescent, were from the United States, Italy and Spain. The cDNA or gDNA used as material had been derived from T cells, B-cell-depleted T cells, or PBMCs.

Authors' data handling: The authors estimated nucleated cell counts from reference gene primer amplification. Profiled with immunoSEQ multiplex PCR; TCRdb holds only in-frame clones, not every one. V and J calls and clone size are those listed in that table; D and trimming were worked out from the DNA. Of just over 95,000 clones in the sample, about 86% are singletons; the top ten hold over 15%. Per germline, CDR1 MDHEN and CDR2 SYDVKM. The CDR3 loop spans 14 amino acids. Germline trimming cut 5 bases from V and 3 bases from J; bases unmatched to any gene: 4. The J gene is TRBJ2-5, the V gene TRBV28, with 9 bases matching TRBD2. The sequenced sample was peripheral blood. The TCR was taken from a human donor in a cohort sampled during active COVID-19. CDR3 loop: CASSLAGLKETQYF. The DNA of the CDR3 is TGTGCCAGCAGTCTAGCGGGGCTTAAAGAGACCCAGTACTTC. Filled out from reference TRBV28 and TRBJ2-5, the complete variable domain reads DVKVTQSSRYLVKRTGEKVFLECVQDMDHENMFWYRQDPGLGLRLIYFSYDVKMKEKGDIPEGYSVSREKKERFSLILESASTNQTSMYLCASSLAGLKETQYFGPGTRLLVL.